The 7 T cell receptor beta chains below were found in one sample sequenced in a study of T-cell reconstitution after alpha-beta-depleted transplantation in children. The library targeted TCRbeta and was prepared with unique molecular identifiers. TCRdb re-derived calls from the PCR reads in MiXCR, one entry per CDR3 protein. The sample has 250,000 to 400,000 distinct CDR3 sequences; roughly 21% are singletons. This specimen was PBMCs, mostly from graft donor cells, taken 180 days after TCRalphabeta/CD19-depleted stem cell transplant. Receptors were obtained from a male patient under 18 who had a stem cell transplant for acute lymphoblastic leukemia, so the T cells may come from the graft donor.

The chain links TRBV4-1 to TRBJ1-2, with 10 bases fitting TRBD1. Germline lookup yields CDR1 MGHRA and CDR2 YSYEKL. The V and J ends lost 4 bases and 9 bases, in that order; junction bases with no gene match: 11. This CDR3 spans 15 amino acids. For the CDR3, the DNA is TGCGCCAGCAGCCGACTTCCGGGACAGGGGCCGAGCTACACCTTC. Its translation: CASSRLPGQGPSYTF.

The rearrangement uses TRBV29-1 and TRBJ1-1; TRBD1 might be the D (6 bases). V was trimmed by 4 bases and J by 10 bases, leaving 13 bases between them. The CDR3 runs to 11 residues. CDR1 is SQVTM and CDR2 is ANQGSEA in the germline V gene. The CDR3 DNA sequence: TGCAGCGTTGGGAGGGGGTGGTCAGCTTTCTTT. It specifies CSVGRGWSAFF.

V gene TRBV7-9 combines with J gene TRBJ2-7; 8 nucleotides align to TRBD1. Germline V gene lookup returns CDR1 SEHNR and CDR2 FQNEAQ (reference sequence). J was trimmed by 7 bases and V by 5 bases; bases with no gene match: 13. This CDR3 contains 15 residues. In DNA form, the CDR3 reads TGTGCCAGCAGCCCTCAAGACAGGGGTGACCTAGAGCAGTACTTC. It is translated as CASSPQDRGDLEQYF.

This clonotype was counted a few times. This rearrangement joins TRBV29-1 to TRBJ2-5, with D unclear. Per germline, CDR1 SQVTM and CDR2 ANQGSEA. The CDR3 loop spans 12 amino acids. V lost 6 bases, J lost 4 bases, and 12 bases lay in between. CDR3 DNA: TGCAGCGTATTTGCGATGGGAGAGACCCAGTACTTC. Its translation: CSVFAMGETQYF.

The chain combines TRBV12-3 or TRBV12-4 with TRBJ2-6; D not certain. The CDR3 is 15 amino acids. V was clipped by 0 bases and J by 4 bases, with 7 bases between them. The CDR3 here is CASSLALRGANVLTF. Written as DNA, the CDR3 is TGTGCCAGCAGTTTAGCGCTTCGAGGGGCCAACGTCCTGACTTTC.

V and J are TRBV20-1 and TRBJ1-1; the D is unclear. The CDR3 runs 13 residues. Germline V CDR1 and CDR2: DFQATT, SNEGSKA (reference sequence). Trimming took off 2 bases at V and 5 bases at J, with 12 bases between the two ends. In DNA, the CDR3 is TGCAGTGCTAGATTTCCCCCGGGAACTGAAGCTTTCTTT. This gives the protein CSARFPPGTEAFF.

The rearrangement uses TRBV2 and TRBJ2-3; 11 bases are shared with TRBD2. Germline V gene sequence: CDR1 SNHLY, CDR2 FYNNEI. V trimming: 6 bases; J trimming: 9 bases; junction bases outside the gene matches: 11. The CDR3 runs to 15 residues. The CDR3 protein is CASSPTSGSFRTQYF. Here the CDR3 DNA reads TGTGCCAGCAGCCCTACTAGCGGGAGTTTCAGGACGCAGTATTTT. The whole variable domain, filled in from reference TRBV2 and TRBJ2-3, reads EPEVTQTPSHQVTQMGQEVILRCVPISNHLYFYWYRQILGQKVEFLVSFYNNEISEKSEIFDDQFSVERPDGSNFTLKIRSTKLEDSAMYFCASSPTSGSFRTQYFGPGTRLTVL.